This passage covers 13 T cell receptor beta chains from one sample sequenced in a study of shared clonotypes between healthy human individuals. CD8 cells classed as naive were CD45RO-negative and positively selected for CCR7, excluding terminally differentiated effector memory CD45RA+ cells. Libraries were prepared by immunoSEQ multiplex PCR; TCRdb keeps only in-frame clonotypes and omits some of them. The data hold 1.5 million to 2.5 million clones, with about 95% observed a single time. Sample: naive CD8+ T cells sorted from blood. These receptors all come from a man aged 18 to 29 in good health.

As for this clone: This sample also contains other DNA sequences that code for the same CDR3. The chain's CDR3 is CASSQDLRPQETQYF. CDR3 bases: TGCGCCAGCAGCCAAGATCTTCGTCCGCAAGAGACCCAGTACTTC. V gene TRBV4-1 combines with J gene TRBJ2-5; D unclear. The V gene lost 0 bases and the J gene lost 2 bases, with 10 bases spanning the gap. CDR1 is MGHRA and CDR2 is YSYEKL in the germline V gene. This CDR3 is built from 15 residues.

The chain couples TRBV9 to TRBJ1-2; 10 nucleotides agree with TRBD1. The CDR3 spans 15 residues. Germline CDR1 is SGDLS and CDR2 is YYNGEE. With 3 bases clipped from V and 4 bases from J, the junction kept 6 bases outside the gene matches. In nucleotides, the CDR3 is TGTGCCAGCAGCGACGGGGACAGGGGTTCCTATGGCTACACCTTC. Protein product: CASSDGDRGSYGYTF.

CDR3 residues: CASSQFRQGRNTGELFF. Here the CDR3 DNA reads TGCGCCAGCAGTCAATTTAGACAGGGGCGGAACACCGGGGAGCTGTTTTTT. This chain joins TRBV23-1 and TRBJ2-2; 8 bases are a match to TRBD1. TRBV23-1 is placed among ORFs of uncertain function. The ends lost 1 base at V and 1 base at J; junction bases unmatched: 5. This CDR3 region has 17 residues.

The J gene is TRBJ2-3, the V gene TRBV7-6, with D maybe TRBD1 (6 bases). The CDR3 runs 12 residues. CDR1 is SGHVS and CDR2 is FNYEAQ in the germline V gene. Deletions cut 5 bases from V and 6 bases from J, with 9 bases between. CDR3 DNA: TGTGCCAGCAGCCACAGGGAGGATACGCAGTATTTT. The encoded protein is CASSHREDTQYF.

This chain uses TRBV5-6 with TRBJ2-7; D gene uncertain. This CDR3 has 13 amino acids. CDR1 and CDR2 (germline): SGHDT, YYEEEE. V lost 5 bases to trimming and J lost 1 base, with 10 bases between them. CDR3 DNA: TGTGCCAGCAGGTCGACCGGTTCCTACGAGCAGTACTTC. Translated, it gives CASRSTGSYEQYF.

The chain couples TRBV6-4 to TRBJ1-1, with D tentatively TRBD1 (5 bases). The CDR3 has 13 amino acids. V lost 6 bases to trimming and J lost 4 bases, with 12 bases between them. Germline V gene data show CDR1 as MRHNA and CDR2 as SNTAGT. The CDR3 DNA follows: TGTGCCAGCAGCTACCGGGACGGCACTGAAGCTTTCTTT. Residues: CASSYRDGTEAFF.

About this clone itself: The same CDR3 also results from other DNA sequences found in this sample. DNA of the CDR3: TGTGCCAGCTCACCACCGACGGGCTCCTACGAGCAGTACTTC. It is translated as CASSPPTGSYEQYF. The V and J genes are TRBV18 and TRBJ2-7; D is unclear. Germline CDR1 and CDR2: KGHSH and LQKENI. V was clipped by 0 bases and J by 0 bases, with 6 bases between them. The CDR3 length is 14 residues.

The CDR3 loop reads CASGIAGGLDEQFF. CDR3 nucleotide sequence: TGCGCCAGCGGGATAGCGGGGGGGCTCGATGAGCAGTTCTTC. The chain couples TRBV10-2 to TRBJ2-1, with 11 nucleotides matching TRBD2. Germline V gene data show CDR1 as WSHSY and CDR2 as SAAADI. The CDR3 loop spans 14 amino acids. J was trimmed by 8 bases and V by 8 bases; bases with no gene match: 8.

This clone was recorded only once. The chain carries TRBV4-1 and TRBJ1-1; no clear D. The CDR3 covers 14 residues. The ends were cut back, 4 bases at V and 0 bases at J, with 9 bases in the middle. CDR1 and CDR2 (germline): MGHRA, YSYEKL. The CDR3 coding sequence is TGCGCCAGCAGCCTCAGTCGGGTGAACACTGAAGCTTTCTTT. It is translated as CASSLSRVNTEAFF.

This clone was counted between two and nine times. V gene TRBV9 combines with J gene TRBJ1-2; no clear D. The ends were cut back, 3 bases at V and 8 bases at J, with 14 bases in the middle. The CDR3 extends over 13 amino acids. Germline CDR1 is SGDLS and CDR2 is YYNGEE. CDR3 loop: CASSATRGQGYTF. In nucleotides, the CDR3 is TGTGCCAGCAGCGCCACCCGGGGTCAGGGCTACACCTTC.

The rearrangement joins TRBV2 to TRBJ1-3; 8 bases are a match to TRBD1. The trim removed 0 bases at V and 2 bases at J, leaving 6 bases unmatched. Germline values: CDR1 SNHLY, CDR2 FYNNEI. The CDR3 runs 17 residues. The chain's CDR3 is CASSEARQGAAGNTIYF. CDR3 DNA: TGTGCCAGCAGTGAAGCGAGGCAGGGGGCGGCTGGAAACACCATATATTTT.

On this clone: Other DNA sequences of this sample code for an identical CDR3. V usage is TRBV29-1 and J usage is TRBJ1-2; D is undetermined. This CDR3 is 9 amino acids long. Trimming took off 2 bases at V and 8 bases at J, with 3 bases between the two ends. Per the germline V gene, CDR1 is SQVTM and CDR2 is ANQGSEA. The chain's CDR3 is CSVERGYTF. CDR3 DNA: TGCAGCGTTGAACGGGGCTACACCTTC.

This chain joins TRBV7-8 and TRBJ2-7, with 8 bases matching TRBD1. The V and J ends lost 3 bases and 0 bases, in that order; junction bases with no gene match: 4. Looked up from germline, CDR1 is SGHVS and CDR2 is FQNEAQ. This CDR3 contains 15 residues. This CDR3 reads CASSFRDRSSYEQYF. The CDR3 region has the DNA TGTGCCAGCAGCTTCCGGGACAGGAGCTCCTACGAGCAGTACTTC.